This record covers a single T cell receptor beta chain. Its antigen is unidentified. This entry comes from a study of siplizumab effects on memory and regulatory T cells. Study results and caveats: Memory cells seemed less diverse than naive T cells, which also seemed major contributors to the alloresponse. Among sequences traceable to unstimulated CD4+ memory cells, alloreactive ones were significantly reduced by siplizumab. Siplizumab conditions gave an average of roughly 65% Treg-derived mappable alloreactive CD4+ clones, versus around 30% for controls.

The CDR3 has 14 residues. Trimming removed 6 bases from V and 2 bases from J, with 13 bases in between. In germline, CDR1 is MNHNS, CDR2 SASEGT. Clones were sequenced by immunoSEQ multiplex PCR, and TCRdb holds only the in-frame ones, with some missing. The profile shows around 100,000 clones, approximately 94% of them singletons. The rearrangement joins TRBV6-1 to TRBJ1-2; D is possibly TRBD1 (6 bases). The TCR sequence derives from a human donor in good health. Material for sequencing was non-Treg CD4+ T cells sorted from blood. This CDR3 is CASRSTGINYGYTF. The CDR3 coding sequence is TGTGCCAGCAGAAGTACAGGGATCAACTATGGCTACACCTTC.